This T cell receptor beta chain was retrieved from a study of vaccination effects on CD4 cells after COVID-19. With regard to this clone: Antigen specificity is unknown.

The J segment lost 7 bases and the V segment lost 0 bases, leaving 4 bases of the junction unmatched. Per the germline V gene, CDR1 is SGDLS and CDR2 is YYNGEE. The CDR3 contains 14 residues. Scientists isolated CD4+ T cells after an approximately 10-day culture period ended. Participants received two doses of either the BNT162b2 or mRNA-1273 vaccine. Using immunoSEQ multiplex PCR, the repertoire was profiled, and TCRdb retains in-frame clones only, with some absent. Among about 39,000 clones listed, about 70% were seen once. This receptor was identified in a human donor who received a COVID-19 vaccine. Material: CD4+ T cells from PBMCs cultured without peptide, obtained after COVID-19 vaccination. The rearrangement links TRBV9 to TRBJ2-1, with 7 bases aligning to TRBD1. CDR3: CASSVGRGWNEQFF. For the CDR3, the DNA is TGTGCCAGCAGCGTAGGCAGGGGGTGGAATGAGCAGTTCTTC.